A single T cell receptor (beta chain) is shown here with its context. Its antigen is unidentified. The sample belongs to a study of beta chain features in type 1 diabetes. Donors contributed one heparinised blood draw apiece, averaging approximately 0.12 L. Overall study findings and caveats: TCRB repertoires of naive, central memory and Treg cells appeared more similar among patients than among healthy donors.

Expressed TCRB transcripts were sequenced after all isolated RNA was converted to cDNA. Repertoires were generated with immunoSEQ multiplex PCR, while TCRdb's copy carries only in-frame clones and drops some. The sample yields some 150,000 clones, around 10% seen once. The germline gives CDR1 MGHDK, CDR2 SYGVNS. The V gene lost 1 base and the J gene lost 7 bases, with 8 bases spanning the gap. The length of the CDR3 is 14 residues. The receptor's source is a man between 18 and 35 years old in good health. This rearrangement joins TRBV25-1 to TRBJ1-6; D call uncertain. Sequencing used central memory CD4+ T cells from blood. CDR3: CASSEWAVNSPLHF. Here the CDR3 DNA reads TGTGCCAGCAGTGAATGGGCCGTGAATTCACCCCTCCACTTT.